These 31 T cell receptor beta chains came from one sample sequenced in a study of CD8+CD57+ T cells in acquired aplastic anemia. Patients chosen for sequencing had shown CD8+CD57+ cell expansion by flow cytometry. The TCR beta profiling, which covered VDJ combination and CDR3 sequence, was carried out using genomic DNA as the template. TCRdb reprocessed the reads via MiXCR and lists one record per CDR3 protein. Of 130,000 or so distinct CDR3 sequences in the sample, almost 40% are singletons; the top ten hold 2% to 3%. Specimen: sorted CD4+, CD8+, or CD8+CD57+ T cells (not recorded which) from PBMCs. These receptors all stem from a human donor with aplastic anemia.

This clonotype was detected a few times. The genes are TRBV18 and TRBJ1-1; D remains unclear. CDR1 KGHSH and CDR2 LQKENI come from the germline V gene. With 1 base removed from V and 8 bases from J, the gap between germline ends came to 14 bases. The CDR3 has 14 residues. The CDR3 region is CASSPLSPSGEAFF. CDR3 DNA: TGTGCCAGCTCACCACTGAGCCCCTCAGGAGAAGCTTTCTTT. The full variable domain, with the rest looked up from reference TRBV18 and TRBJ1-1, is NAGVMQNPRHLVRRRGQEARLRCSPMKGHSHVYWYRQLPEEGLKFMVYLQKENIIDESGMPKERFSAEFPKEGPSILRIQQVVRGDSAAYFCASSPLSPSGEAFFGQGTRLTVV.

The chain recombines TRBV29-1 with TRBJ2-2; unclear D gene. V lost 6 bases and J 1 base, leaving 9 bases between the germline ends. CDR3 size: 13 residues. CDR1 and CDR2 from the germline V gene are SQVTM and ANQGSEA. This chain's CDR3 is CSVPSMNTGELFF. Written as DNA, the CDR3 is TGCAGCGTCCCCTCCATGAACACCGGGGAGCTGTTTTTT.

The rearrangement links TRBV4-1 to TRBJ2-7, with D possibly being TRBD1 or TRBD2 (6 bases each). The V gene lost 1 base and the J gene lost 5 bases, with 9 bases spanning the gap. Germline lookup yields CDR1 MGHRA and CDR2 YSYEKL. The CDR3 is 13 amino acids. CDR3 in DNA: TGCGCCAGCAGCCAAGGGGGGGCGGACGAGCAGTACTTC. Protein sequence: CASSQGGADEQYF.

This chain connects TRBV7-8 to TRBJ2-3; D not certain. The CDR3 totals 12 residues. V gave up 7 bases and J gave up 1 base, with 6 bases separating them. CDR1 and CDR2 (germline): SGHVS, FQNEAQ. In DNA form, the CDR3 reads TGTGCCAGCACCTACCGCACAGATACGCAGTATTTT. Translating gives CASTYRTDTQYF.

As regards this clonotype: A much more abundant neighbour one base away suggests this may be a read error. The J gene is TRBJ1-3, the V gene TRBV5-1, with 8 positions matching TRBD1. The germline gives CDR1 SGHRS, CDR2 YFSETQ. CDR3 size: 16 residues. CDR3 residues: CASRRGQGDSGNTTYF. The CDR3 region has the DNA TGCGCCAGCAGACGCGGACAGGGCGACTCTGGAAACACCACATATTTT.

This clonotype was recorded at least ten times. The chain combines TRBV29-1 with TRBJ2-1; 10 nucleotides agree with TRBD2. Germline CDR1 reads SQVTM; CDR2 reads ANQGSEA. The CDR3 extends over 16 amino acids. V shed 5 bases, J shed 6 bases, and the junction held 13 bases outside the gene matches. In DNA form, the CDR3 reads TGCAGCGTTCACCTTATACTAGCGGGGAAGAGCAATGAGCAGTTCTTC. Residues: CSVHLILAGKSNEQFF.

This chain connects TRBV19 to TRBJ1-2; TRBD1 is a possible D gene (5 bases). V dropped 1 base and J dropped 4 bases, with 10 bases sitting between them. Germline-derived CDR1 and CDR2 are LNHDA and SQIVND (reference sequence). The CDR3 consists of 14 residues. CDR3 protein: CASSIVEGTYGYTF. In DNA form, the CDR3 reads TGTGCCAGTAGTATAGTGGAAGGGACCTATGGCTACACCTTC. The full variable domain, with the rest looked up from reference TRBV19 and TRBJ1-2, is DGGITQSPKYLFRKEGQNVTLSCEQNLNHDAMYWYRQDPGQGLRLIYYSQIVNDFQKGDIAEGYSVSREKKESFPLTVTSAQKNPTAFYLCASSIVEGTYGYTFGSGTRLTVV.

This rearrangement joins TRBV9 to TRBJ2-5; 14 nucleotides agree with TRBD2. The CDR3 is 17 amino acids. V trimming: 3 bases; J trimming: 11 bases; junction bases outside the gene matches: 15. Germline CDR1 reads SGDLS; CDR2 reads YYNGEE. CDR3 DNA: TGTGCCAGCAGCGGCGGACTAGCGGGGGGTGGCTACAATGAGCAGTACTTC. This gives the protein CASSGGLAGGGYNEQYF.

CDR3 loop: CASSGPWASNEQYF. The DNA of the CDR3 is TGTGCCAGCAGTGGGCCATGGGCCTCAAATGAGCAGTATTTT. The chain links TRBV2 to TRBJ2-3; D unresolved. Germline V lookup: CDR1 SNHLY, CDR2 FYNNEI. V lost 4 bases and J lost 11, with 19 bases in between. The CDR3 has 14 residues.

Regarding this clonotype: Compared with germline, one end of the junction differs, possibly owing to a read error. The rearrangement joins TRBV6-2 or TRBV6-3 to TRBJ1-5; a possible D gene is TRBD1 (6 bases). Per germline, CDR1 MNHEY and CDR2 SVGEGT. There are 14 residues in the CDR3. The CDR3 bases are TGCGCCAGCAGTTACAGGGAGCGCAATCAGCCCCAGCATTTT. Its protein is CASSYRERNQPQHF.

This clonotype was seen ten or more times. The J gene is TRBJ2-5, the V gene TRBV5-1; weak D call: TRBD1 (5 bases). V was cut by 5 bases and J by 9 bases, with 14 bases left in between. The germline V gene encodes CDR1 SGHRS and CDR2 YFSETQ. The CDR3 length is 12 residues. CDR3 DNA sequence: TGCGCCAGCAGAACAGGCACGGGTGCCCAGTACTTC. Its protein is CASRTGTGAQYF. Filled out from reference TRBV5-1 and TRBJ2-5, the complete variable domain reads KAGVTQTPRYLIKTRGQQVTLSCSPISGHRSVSWYQQTPGQGLQFLFEYFSETQRNKGNFPGRFSGRQFSNSRSEMNVSTLELGDSALYLCASRTGTGAQYFGPGTRLLVL.

The chain couples TRBV2 to TRBJ2-7, with TRBD1 identical over 7 bases. The CDR3 is 14 amino acids. Germline-derived CDR1 and CDR2 are SNHLY and FYNNEI. The trim removed 7 bases at V and 0 bases at J, leaving 6 bases unmatched. The CDR3 protein is CASKRDRTSYEQYF. As DNA, the CDR3 is TGTGCCAGCAAACGGGACAGAACCTCCTACGAGCAGTACTTC.

This clonotype was recorded many times. This rearrangement joins TRBV19 to TRBJ1-2; D gene uncertain. This CDR3 has 14 residues. Trimming cost V 9 bases and J 0 bases, with 14 bases left between them. The germline gives CDR1 LNHDA, CDR2 SQIVND (reference sequence). The CDR3 coding sequence is TGTGCCAGCACCACGGAGGGTTCTAACTATGGCTACACCTTC. This translates into CASTTEGSNYGYTF.

This clonotype has a handful of counts. This chain uses TRBV11-3 with TRBJ2-1; 8 nucleotides line up with TRBD2. V lost 5 bases to trimming and J lost 4 bases; unmatched junction nucleotides: 10. This CDR3 has 16 residues. Germline V CDR1 and CDR2: SGHNT, YENEEA. CDR3 in DNA: TGTGCCAGCAGCCCCGGGGGGGGATATGAATACAATGAGCAGTTCTTC. The encoded protein is CASSPGGGYEYNEQFF.

This clonotype has more than one count but fewer than ten. The genes are TRBV5-1 and TRBJ1-1, with D perhaps matching TRBD1 (6 bases). The CDR3 loop spans 17 amino acids. Germline lookup yields CDR1 SGHRS and CDR2 YFSETQ. V was cut by 0 bases and J by 4 bases, with 19 bases left in between. CDR3 sequence: CASSLASRGGSFTEAFF. In DNA form, the CDR3 reads TGCGCCAGCAGCTTGGCTTCGAGGGGGGGCTCGTTCACTGAAGCTTTCTTT. The full variable domain, completed using reference TRBV5-1 and TRBJ1-1, is KAGVTQTPRYLIKTRGQQVTLSCSPISGHRSVSWYQQTPGQGLQFLFEYFSETQRNKGNFPGRFSGRQFSNSRSEMNVSTLELGDSALYLCASSLASRGGSFTEAFFGQGTRLTVV.

This clonotype was recorded at least ten times. This rearrangement joins TRBV5-4 to TRBJ2-7; 9 bases match TRBD1. CDR1 is SGHNT and CDR2 is YYREEE in the germline V gene (reference sequence). The CDR3 loop spans 16 amino acids. Trimming at V came to 4 bases and at J to 2 bases, leaving 10 bases not matched to a gene. CDR3 coding DNA: TGTGCCAGCAGCCTCACCTCCGGGACAGGGCCCTACGAGCAGTACGTC. This sequence encodes CASSLTSGTGPYEQYV.

This clonotype was found a few times. A much more abundant neighbour one base away suggests this may be a read error. The J gene is TRBJ2-7, the V gene TRBV6-1; D is ambiguous. CDR1 is MNHNS, CDR2 SASEGT, per germline. The CDR3 has 13 amino acids. CDR3 amino acids: CAGSERKSYEQYV. CDR3 coding DNA: TGTGCCGGCAGTGAACGAAAATCCTACGAGCAGTACGTC.

This clonotype was seen more than once but under ten times. The chain is built from TRBV5-4 and TRBJ2-1; 12 bases map to TRBD2. CDR1 and CDR2 from the germline V gene are SGHNT and YYREEE (reference sequence). CDR3 length: 16 residues. With 1 base clipped from V and 8 bases from J, the junction kept 7 bases outside the gene matches. In DNA form, the CDR3 reads TGTGCCAGCAGCTTGCCCCTAGCGGGGGGGCTCGATGAGCAGTTCTTC. It specifies CASSLPLAGGLDEQFF.

This clonotype was recorded many times. DNA for the CDR3: TGCGCCAGCAGCTTGGAGCTTACCTACGAGCAGTACTTC. Protein sequence: CASSLELTYEQYF. The chain is built from TRBV5-1 and TRBJ2-7; D call uncertain. V lost 0 bases to trimming and J lost 2 bases, with 6 bases between them. CDR3 length: 13 residues. Germline V lookup: CDR1 SGHRS, CDR2 YFSETQ.

This clonotype ranks as medium-sized. This chain links TRBV10-1 with TRBJ2-7, with D unclear. CDR1 and CDR2 (germline): WNHNN, SYGVQD (reference sequence). V lost 3 bases to trimming and J lost 5 bases, with 8 bases between them. The CDR3 extends over 12 amino acids. The CDR3 region is CASSDASHEQYF. Written as DNA, the CDR3 is TGCGCCAGCAGTGATGCGAGTCACGAGCAGTACTTC.

This clonotype was counted many times. V is TRBV9 and J is TRBJ2-3; TRBD2 might be the D (6 bases). Trimming cost V 4 bases and J 6 bases, with 21 bases left between them. This CDR3 has 16 amino acids. Per the germline V gene, CDR1 is SGDLS and CDR2 is YYNGEE. As DNA, the CDR3 is TGTGCCAGCAGCCCAAAGATAACGGGGGTTGACGATACGCAGTATTTT. Amino acid sequence: CASSPKITGVDDTQYF.

A few counts support this clonotype. This chain links TRBV27 with TRBJ2-7, with TRBD2 identical over 13 bases. Per the germline V gene, CDR1 is MNHEY and CDR2 is SMNVEV (reference sequence). The CDR3 runs 17 residues. J lost 0 bases, V lost 8 bases, and 10 bases had no gene match. In DNA, the CDR3 is TGTGCCAGCTCCCGGACTAGCGGGGGAGGAAGCTCCTACGAGCAGTACTTC. Protein: CASSRTSGGGSSYEQYF.

On this clonotype: This may be a read error, as it is one base from a much larger clone. This sequence joins TRBV29-1 and TRBJ2-3; TRBD2 matches at 7 bases. Germline V lookup: CDR1 SQVTM, CDR2 ANQGSEA. The CDR3 spans 15 residues. This CDR3 is CSATLGAGTTDTRHF. CDR3 nucleotides: TGCAGCGCCACGCTGGGAGCGGGGACCACAGATACGCGGCATTTT.

The gene calls are TRBV9 and TRBJ1-6, with D unresolved. Trimming cost V 0 bases and J 10 bases, with 5 bases left between them. Germline CDR1 is SGDLS and CDR2 is YYNGEE. The CDR3 runs 12 residues. Here the CDR3 DNA reads TGTGCCAGCAGCGTAGGTCAATCACCCCTCCACTTT. Its protein product is CASSVGQSPLHF. The variable domain in full, completed from reference TRBV9 and TRBJ1-6, reads DSGVTQTPKHLITATGQRVTLRCSPRSGDLSVYWYQQSLDQGLQFLIQYYNGEERAKGNILERFSAQQFPDLHSELNLSSLELGDSALYFCASSVGQSPLHFGNGTRLTVT.

The chain carries TRBV7-6 and TRBJ1-6; D is unclear. From germline, CDR1 is SGHVS and CDR2 FNYEAQ. The CDR3 sequence is 11 residues long. Between the trimmed V and J ends, which lost 3 bases and 13 bases, there was a span of 7 bases. The CDR3 reads CASSFDGPLHF. The CDR3 coding sequence is TGTGCCAGCAGCTTCGATGGTCCCCTCCACTTT.

The chain links TRBV5-1 to TRBJ2-3; 12 nucleotides agree with TRBD2. The CDR3 length is 17 residues. Germline V gene sequence: CDR1 SGHRS, CDR2 YFSETQ. The J segment lost 0 bases and the V segment lost 4 bases, leaving 6 bases of the junction unmatched. The CDR3, as DNA: TGCGCCAGCAGCGCCCTAGCGGGGGGGGGAAGCACAGATACGCAGTATTTT. Protein: CASSALAGGGSTDTQYF.

This clonotype was counted between two and nine times. The V call is TRBV24-1, the J call TRBJ2-5; D possibly corresponds to TRBD1 (6 bases). The CDR3 extends over 14 amino acids. Trimming cost V 4 bases and J 4 bases, with 12 bases left between them. Germline V gives CDR1 KGHDR, CDR2 SFDVKD. The CDR3 here is CATSDSFRGETQYF. The CDR3 nucleotides are TGTGCCACCAGTGACTCATTCAGGGGAGAGACCCAGTACTTC.

This clonotype has at least ten counts. The genes are TRBV11-2 and TRBJ2-7, with unresolved D. Trimming cost V 8 bases and J 0 bases, with 11 bases left between them. Germline loops: CDR1 SGHAT, CDR2 FQNNGV. This CDR3 spans 13 amino acids. Written as DNA, the CDR3 is TGTGCCAGCGGCTCAAAGAGCTCCTACGAGCAGTACGTC. Its protein is CASGSKSSYEQYV.

This clonotype was detected once. The chain couples TRBV10-3 to TRBJ2-5; 7 bases are shared with TRBD2. Germline loops: CDR1 ENHRY, CDR2 SYGVKD. V lost 10 bases to trimming and J lost 5 bases; unmatched junction nucleotides: 13. The CDR3 is 14 residues long. This chain's CDR3 is CATEEDGRRETQYF. Here the CDR3 DNA reads TGTGCCACCGAGGAGGACGGGAGGAGGGAGACCCAGTACTTC.

This sequence joins TRBV19 and TRBJ1-2; D is unclear. Trimming pared 5 bases from V and 3 bases from J, leaving 4 bases between. Germline CDR1 LNHDA, CDR2 SQIVND (reference sequence). CDR3 length: 11 residues. The CDR3 spells CASSEYYGYTF. The CDR3 coding sequence is TGTGCCAGTAGTGAGTACTATGGCTACACCTTC.

Comment on this clonotype: One end of the junction varies from germline; a read error may be responsible. The V and J genes are TRBV3-1 and TRBJ1-1; no clear D. This CDR3 is 15 amino acids long. CDR1 and CDR2 from the germline V gene are LGHDT and YNNKEL (reference sequence). In DNA, the CDR3 is TGTGCCAGCAACCAAGCGTCGGCCTTGAACACTGAAGCTTTCTTT. Its translation: CASNQASALNTEAFF.